Listed below are T cell receptor beta chains from one sample, sequenced in a study of T cell responses to AZD1222 COVID-19 vaccine. This table comes from immunoSEQ multiplex PCR, and its TCRdb copy is limited to in-frame clones, with some not included. In the table there are 50,000 to 55,000 clones, about 88% of which are singletons. The sample consisted of peripheral blood, taken on day 0 of AZD1222 vaccination. The receptors originated from an adult in good health. Each CDR3 is given with its conserved first and last residue. A D gene is named only where the DNA matches it firmly. Where a row states a size, it is once, few, many or the class of an expanded clone; other rows omit it.

cdr3_aa: CASSQDWSGASTDTQYF; cdr3_nt: TGTGCCAGCAGCCAAGATTGGAGCGGGGCTAGCACAGATACGCAGTATTTT; d_call: TRBD2; clone_size: -; v_call: TRBV14; j_call: TRBJ2-3
cdr3_aa: CASKQETNYGYTF; cdr3_nt: TGCGCATCTAAACAGGAGACTAACTATGGCTACACCTTC; d_call: -; clone_size: -; v_call: TRBV5-1; j_call: TRBJ1-2
cdr3_aa: CASSLVWGTEAFF; cdr3_nt: TGTGCCAGCAGCTTAGTTTGGGGAACTGAAGCTTTCTTT; d_call: -; clone_size: -; v_call: TRBV11-2; j_call: TRBJ1-1
cdr3_aa: CASSPGQGVTEAFF; cdr3_nt: TGCGCCAGCAGTCCGGGACAGGGTGTTACTGAAGCTTTCTTT; d_call: TRBD1; clone_size: -; v_call: TRBV5-1; j_call: TRBJ1-1
cdr3_aa: CAISESQVSSYNEQFF; cdr3_nt: TGTGCCATCAGTGAGTCGCAGGTCAGCTCCTACAATGAGCAGTTCTTC; d_call: -; clone_size: -; v_call: TRBV10-3; j_call: TRBJ2-1
cdr3_aa: CSVELGRGIAEAFF; cdr3_nt: TGCAGCGTTGAATTGGGCAGGGGGATTGCTGAAGCTTTCTTT; d_call: TRBD1; clone_size: -; v_call: TRBV29-1; j_call: TRBJ1-1
cdr3_aa: CASSGGDGASGNTIYF; cdr3_nt: TGTGCCAGCAGTGGGGGGGACGGAGCTTCTGGAAACACCATATATTTT; d_call: -; clone_size: once; v_call: TRBV25-1; j_call: TRBJ1-3
cdr3_aa: CASSLDASAVSYEQYF; cdr3_nt: TGTGCCAGCAGCTTAGATGCTAGCGCAGTCTCCTACGAGCAGTACTTC; d_call: -; clone_size: -; v_call: TRBV11-2; j_call: TRBJ2-7
cdr3_aa: CASSLGKVGYEQYF; cdr3_nt: TGTGCCAGCAGCTTGGGCAAGGTGGGGTACGAGCAGTACTTC; d_call: -; clone_size: -; v_call: TRBV7-8; j_call: TRBJ2-7
cdr3_aa: CASSYPGQNTGELFF; cdr3_nt: TGTGCCAGCAGTTACCCGGGACAAAACACCGGGGAGCTGTTTTTT; d_call: -; clone_size: -; v_call: TRBV6-5; j_call: TRBJ2-2
cdr3_aa: CSDNRGVWNTEAFF; cdr3_nt: TGCAGCGATAATAGGGGGGTATGGAACACTGAAGCTTTCTTT; d_call: -; clone_size: -; v_call: TRBV29-1; j_call: TRBJ1-1
cdr3_aa: CASSGYSRGDNEQFF; cdr3_nt: TGTGCCAGTAGTGGGTACTCGCGGGGGGACAATGAGCAGTTCTTC; d_call: TRBD2; clone_size: -; v_call: TRBV19; j_call: TRBJ2-1
cdr3_aa: CASSIEGKNTEAFF; cdr3_nt: TGTGCCAGTAGTATAGAAGGGAAGAACACTGAAGCTTTCTTT; d_call: -; clone_size: -; v_call: TRBV19; j_call: TRBJ1-1
cdr3_aa: CASSTTSGITYEQYF; cdr3_nt: TGTGCCAGCAGCACCACTAGCGGGATTACCTACGAGCAGTACTTC; d_call: TRBD2; clone_size: -; v_call: TRBV2; j_call: TRBJ2-7
cdr3_aa: CASSYRGPDEQFF; cdr3_nt: TGTGCCAGCAGTTACCGTGGCCCCGATGAGCAGTTCTTC; d_call: -; clone_size: -; v_call: TRBV6-2/TRBV6-3; j_call: TRBJ2-1
cdr3_aa: CASRLPGTGRLDYGYTF; cdr3_nt: TGTGCCAGCAGACTCCCCGGGACAGGGAGGCTAGACTATGGCTACACCTTC; d_call: TRBD1; clone_size: few; v_call: TRBV28; j_call: TRBJ1-2
cdr3_aa: CASSLDEETQYF; cdr3_nt: TGTGCCAGCAGCCTCGATGAAGAGACCCAGTACTTC; d_call: -; clone_size: -; v_call: TRBV7-9; j_call: TRBJ2-5
cdr3_aa: CASSDRDRQNSPLHF; cdr3_nt: TGTGCCAGCTCGGACAGGGACAGACAAAATTCACCCCTCCACTTT; d_call: TRBD1; clone_size: -; v_call: TRBV18; j_call: TRBJ1-6
cdr3_aa: CASSLDAGRDSPYEQYF; cdr3_nt: TGTGCCAGCAGCTTAGACGCCGGGAGGGACAGCCCCTACGAGCAGTACTTC; d_call: -; clone_size: -; v_call: TRBV7-2; j_call: TRBJ2-7
cdr3_aa: CASSLRGTPYNEQFF; cdr3_nt: TGTGCCAGCAGCTTACGAGGGACCCCCTACAATGAGCAGTTCTTC; d_call: -; clone_size: medium-sized; v_call: TRBV7-3; j_call: TRBJ2-1
cdr3_aa: CASSSLVPHEQYF; cdr3_nt: TGTGCCAGCAGCTCGCTAGTTCCGCACGAGCAGTACTTC; d_call: -; clone_size: -; v_call: TRBV7-2; j_call: TRBJ2-7
cdr3_aa: CASSPTQGSGQPQHF; cdr3_nt: TGTGCCAGCAGCCCAACACAGGGTTCGGGTCAGCCCCAGCATTTT; d_call: -; clone_size: -; v_call: TRBV7-2; j_call: TRBJ1-5
cdr3_aa: CASSEYRGYEQYF; cdr3_nt: TGCGCCAGCAGTGAGTACAGGGGGTACGAGCAGTACTTC; d_call: TRBD1; clone_size: -; v_call: TRBV10-1; j_call: TRBJ2-7
cdr3_aa: CASSLKGGSGRGETQYF; cdr3_nt: TGTGCCAGCAGCTTAAAAGGGGGTAGCGGGAGGGGAGAGACCCAGTACTTC; d_call: TRBD2; clone_size: once; v_call: TRBV7-8; j_call: TRBJ2-5
cdr3_aa: CASSAGVAGGETQYF; cdr3_nt: TGTGCCAGCAGCGCCGGGGTAGCGGGAGGGGAGACCCAGTACTTC; d_call: TRBD2; clone_size: once; v_call: TRBV9; j_call: TRBJ2-5
cdr3_aa: CASSFELRVASEQYF; cdr3_nt: TGTGCCAGTAGTTTCGAACTCAGGGTAGCCTCCGAGCAGTACTTC; d_call: -; clone_size: -; v_call: TRBV19; j_call: TRBJ2-7
cdr3_aa: CASSRTGNNNEQFF; cdr3_nt: TGTGCCAGCAGCCGCACAGGTAATAACAATGAGCAGTTCTTC; d_call: -; clone_size: once; v_call: TRBV11-2; j_call: TRBJ2-1
cdr3_aa: CASSLGDNMNTEAFF; cdr3_nt: TGTGCCAGCAGCTTAGGAGACAACATGAACACTGAAGCTTTCTTT; d_call: -; clone_size: -; v_call: TRBV7-2; j_call: TRBJ1-1
cdr3_aa: CASSFQLGEETQYF; cdr3_nt: TGTGCCAGCAGTTTCCAGTTGGGGGAAGAGACCCAGTACTTC; d_call: -; clone_size: once; v_call: TRBV27; j_call: TRBJ2-5
cdr3_aa: CAWSKGLAVPRIYEQYF; cdr3_nt: TGTGCCTGGAGTAAGGGACTAGCGGTCCCCCGAATCTACGAGCAGTACTTC; d_call: TRBD2; clone_size: -; v_call: TRBV30; j_call: TRBJ2-7
cdr3_aa: CASSQEWASENEQFF; cdr3_nt: TGTGCCAGCAGCCAAGAATGGGCCAGCGAAAATGAGCAGTTCTTC; d_call: -; clone_size: -; v_call: TRBV3-1/TRBV3-2; j_call: TRBJ2-1
cdr3_aa: CASSQEREGSYEQYF; cdr3_nt: TGTGCCAGCAGCCAAGAGCGGGAGGGCTCCTACGAGCAGTACTTC; d_call: TRBD2; clone_size: medium-sized; v_call: TRBV4-2; j_call: TRBJ2-7
cdr3_aa: CASSTSWGYEQYF; cdr3_nt: TGTGCCAGCAGCACCTCTTGGGGATACGAGCAGTACTTC; d_call: -; clone_size: -; v_call: TRBV11-1; j_call: TRBJ2-7
cdr3_aa: CASSPLAGVETQYF; cdr3_nt: TGTGCCAGCAGTCCCTTAGCGGGAGTCGAGACCCAGTACTTC; d_call: TRBD2; clone_size: -; v_call: TRBV28; j_call: TRBJ2-5
cdr3_aa: CATALGGSADTQYF; cdr3_nt: TGTGCCACCGCCCTGGGGGGTAGCGCAGATACGCAGTATTTT; d_call: -; clone_size: -; v_call: TRBV27; j_call: TRBJ2-3
cdr3_aa: CASSLDSGNEQFF; cdr3_nt: TGTGCCAGCAGCTTGGATAGCGGCAATGAGCAGTTCTTC; d_call: -; clone_size: -; v_call: TRBV5-4; j_call: TRBJ2-1
cdr3_aa: CASSFGGQGNTEAFF; cdr3_nt: TGTGCCAGCTCATTCGGGGGACAGGGGAACACTGAAGCTTTCTTT; d_call: TRBD1; clone_size: -; v_call: TRBV18; j_call: TRBJ1-1